Listed below are T cell receptor beta chains from one sample, sequenced in a study of molecular identifiers for immune sequencing clone quantification. A single record per CDR3 protein comes from TCRdb applying MiXCR to the PCR reads. The sample lists tens of thousands of distinct CDR3 sequences; under 20% were seen once. The specimen sequenced was naive CD8+ T cells from blood, with Jurkat cell RNA spiked in. The receptors were gathered from a human donor in good health. Some libraries in this study had Jurkat cell RNA spiked in. Each CDR3 is given with its conserved first and last residue. A D gene is named only where the DNA matches it firmly. Sizes are listed as once, few, many, or a class for an expanded clone.

clone size	V gene	J gene	D gene	CDR3 DNA	CDR3 protein
many	TRBV7-8	TRBJ2-7	NA	TGTGCCAGCAGCTTAGGGAGTCCCTACGAGCAGTACTTC	CASSLGSPYEQYF
many	TRBV6-2/TRBV6-3	TRBJ1-5	NA	TGTGCCAGCAGTCAGCGACAGTACAATCAGCCCCAGCATTTT	CASSQRQYNQPQHF
few	TRBV9	TRBJ2-3	TRBD1	TGTGCCAGCAGCGTAGGGGCAGGGGGAGGCACAGATACGCAGTATTTT	CASSVGAGGGTDTQYF
many	TRBV14	TRBJ2-5	NA	TGTGCCAGCAGCCAAGACAGGGCGGGTCTTCGGGAGACCCAGTACTTC	CASSQDRAGLRETQYF
few	TRBV27	TRBJ2-7	TRBD2	TGTGCCAGCAGTTCCGGGACTAGCTTTTACGAGCAGTACTTC	CASSSGTSFYEQYF
many	TRBV7-2	TRBJ2-1	TRBD2	TGTGCCAGCAGCCCTAGCCCGATTCAGGGGGCGGCTAGCGGGAGTCTCTGGTACAATGAGCAGTTCTTC	CASSPSPIQGAASGSLWYNEQFF
many	TRBV2	TRBJ2-7	TRBD2	TGTGCCAGCAGTGAAGCGACCCGACTAGCCGCCTACGAGCAGTACTTC	CASSEATRLAAYEQYF
many	TRBV14	TRBJ2-7	NA	TGTGCCAGCAGCCAGGGCCGGGAGAACTACGAGCAGTACTTC	CASSQGRENYEQYF
many	TRBV2	TRBJ2-3	TRBD2	TGTGCCAGCAGTGCCATTGGGGCGGGGGAAGTAGATACGCAGTATTTT	CASSAIGAGEVDTQYF
many	TRBV27	TRBJ2-7	NA	TGTGCCAGCAGTTTAGGGGGGAGCCACGAGCAGTACTTC	CASSLGGSHEQYF
many	TRBV6-5	TRBJ2-6	NA	TGTGCCAGCAGCCCACCTGGGGCCAACGTCCTGACTTTC	CASSPPGANVLTF
few	TRBV6-6	TRBJ2-1	TRBD1	TGTGCCAGCAGCCTACCAGGGGGAAACAATGAGCAGTTCTTC	CASSLPGGNNEQFF
many	TRBV5-1	TRBJ2-7	NA	TGCGCCAGCAGCTTGGTCCCCGGGAGCTCCTACGAGCAGTACTTC	CASSLVPGSSYEQYF
many	TRBV6-2/TRBV6-3	TRBJ2-1	NA	TGTGCCAGCAGTTACCCAAATCGAAATGAGCAGTTCTTC	CASSYPNRNEQFF
many	TRBV11-2	TRBJ2-1	TRBD2	TGTGCCAGCAGCTTAAACCCCGGGACTAGCGTTTACAATGAGCAGTTCTTC	CASSLNPGTSVYNEQFF
many	TRBV4-3	TRBJ2-3	NA	TGCGCCAGCAGCCAAGATCTGGGCGCAGATACGCAGTATTTT	CASSQDLGADTQYF
many	TRBV20-1	TRBJ1-1	NA	TGCAGTGCGATAACAGCCTTAGGGGCTGAAGCTTTCTTT	CSAITALGAEAFF
many	TRBV29-1	TRBJ2-2	NA	TGCAGCGTTGAACGGGATACCGGGGAGCTGTTTTTT	CSVERDTGELFF